The entry that follows covers one T cell receptor beta chain sequence. Its specificity is not known. One end of the junction fails to match germline, which may point to a read error. The data were taken from a study of cytomegalovirus exposure and HLA in healthy donors. The PCR made use of 60 Vbeta and 13 Jbeta primers. TCRdb's table, derived via immunoSEQ multiplex PCR, lists solely in-frame clones and lacks some. This table holds under 200,000 clones. The CDR3 runs 15 residues. The germline CDR1 and CDR2 sequences are MNHNS and SASEGT. Study-wide results and limits: In a later analysis, V- and J-gene trimming of beta chains associated with a DCLRE1C missense variant, replicated independently.

This rearrangement joins TRBV6-1 to TRBJ2-5, with 8 bases fitting TRBD2. The specimen sequenced was PBMCs. This receptor was obtained from a woman between 18 and 29 years old in good health and CMV-seropositive. The CDR3 bases are TGTGCCAGCAGGGATATTGGCGGGGGGCAAGAGACCCGGTACTTC. Translating gives CASRDIGGGQETRYF.